The clone carrying this TCR beta chain was detected a few times. What it binds is unknown. TCRdb reprocessed the reads via MiXCR and lists one record per CDR3 protein. The sample records some 110,000 distinct CDR3 sequences, 32% being singletons. This entry belongs to a study of T cell repertoires in cytomegalovirus infection. Background on the study: Well-studied HLA-B-restricted CMV epitopes were used in the study alongside recently identified HLA-C-restricted ones.

V shed 7 bases and J shed 5 bases, with 12 bases lying between them. There are 12 residues in the CDR3. The TCR sequence derives from a human donor in good health (CMV status not recorded). Some clones in this sample may be carry-over from other donors' samples. The chain recombines TRBV12-3 or TRBV12-4 with TRBJ2-7; D remains ambiguous. This specimen was CD8+ T cells from cultured PBMCs, taken from culture after CMV antigen stimulation. CDR3: CASMLGTHEQYF. Written as DNA, the CDR3 is TGTGCCAGCATGCTCGGAACCCACGAGCAGTACTTC.